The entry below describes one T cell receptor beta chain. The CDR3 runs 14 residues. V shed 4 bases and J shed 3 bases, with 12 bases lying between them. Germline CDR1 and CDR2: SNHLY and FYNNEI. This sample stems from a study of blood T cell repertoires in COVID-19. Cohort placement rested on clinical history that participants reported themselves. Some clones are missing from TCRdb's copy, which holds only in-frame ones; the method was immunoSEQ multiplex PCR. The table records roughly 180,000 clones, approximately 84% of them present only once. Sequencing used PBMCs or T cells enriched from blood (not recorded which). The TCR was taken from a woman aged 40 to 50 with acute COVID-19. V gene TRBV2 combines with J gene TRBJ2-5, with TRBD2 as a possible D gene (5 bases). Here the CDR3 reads CASSAGLVKETQYF. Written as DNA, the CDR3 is TGTGCCAGCAGTGCTGGACTCGTAAAAGAGACCCAGTACTTC.